This is a list of T cell receptor beta chains from one sample in a study of graft-versus-host responses after intestinal transplantation. These receptors' antigens are unknown. Assay used: immunoSEQ multiplex PCR; TCRdb lists only in-frame clones, some missing. The repertoire holds tens of thousands of clones, with about 93% as singletons. This sample comprised unstimulated CD8+ T cells sorted from spleen or lymph node cells, obtained before intestinal transplant. The receptors were sampled from a human donor who received an intestinal transplant. Each CDR3 is given with its conserved first and last residue. The D gene is left open where the match is weak. Not all rows give a size; the values are once, few, many and, for expanded clones, a class.

v_gene	len	d_gene	j_gene	abundance	CDR3aa	CDR3nt
TRBV5-6	15	NA	TRBJ1-4	NA	CASSFNQGHGEKLFF	TGTGCCAGCAGCTTTAATCAGGGCCATGGTGAAAAACTGTTTTTT
TRBV5-6	16	TRBD2	TRBJ2-1	NA	CASSYAGTSGYNEQFF	TGTGCCAGCAGCTACGCCGGGACTAGCGGATACAATGAGCAGTTCTTC
TRBV13	14	NA	TRBJ2-1	once	CASSGPGSYNEQFF	TGTGCCAGCAGCGGACCGGGATCTTACAATGAGCAGTTCTTC
TRBV29-1	12	NA	TRBJ2-3	NA	CSVNIPTDTQYF	TGCAGCGTAAACATCCCCACAGATACGCAGTATTTT
TRBV18	16	NA	TRBJ2-1	NA	CASSTGTPRGYLEQFF	TGTGCCAGCTCAACCGGGACTCCCAGGGGGTATCTCGAGCAGTTCTTC
TRBV19	13	TRBD1	TRBJ2-1	NA	CASSLQGWNEQFF	TGTGCCAGTAGTTTACAGGGGTGGAATGAGCAGTTCTTC
TRBV6-1	14	NA	TRBJ2-7	NA	CASSETFLAPEQYF	TGTGCCAGCAGTGAAACCTTTCTAGCACCCGAGCAGTACTTC
TRBV30	14	NA	TRBJ2-3	NA	CAWSVLYQKDTQYF	TGTGCCTGGAGTGTACTTTATCAAAAGGATACGCAGTATTTT
TRBV9	16	NA	TRBJ2-1	NA	CASSVVAGLSYNEQFF	TGTGCCAGCAGCGTAGTGGCGGGGCTATCCTACAATGAGCAGTTCTTC
TRBV5-4	14	NA	TRBJ2-3	NA	CASSPKTLEDTQYF	TGTGCCAGCAGCCCGAAAACTCTAGAGGATACGCAGTATTTT
TRBV7-7	15	TRBD2	TRBJ2-1	NA	CASSSILAGYNEQFF	TGTGCCAGCAGCTCAATTCTAGCGGGTTACAATGAGCAGTTCTTC
TRBV7-7	16	TRBD2	TRBJ2-5	few	CASSLKLADPQETQYF	TGTGCCAGCAGCTTAAAACTAGCGGACCCGCAAGAGACCCAGTACTTC
TRBV27	16	NA	TRBJ2-7	NA	CASSFGGAGRAYEQYF	TGTGCCAGCAGTTTTGGGGGCGCAGGGCGAGCCTACGAGCAGTACTTC
TRBV4-1	15	TRBD1	TRBJ2-7	NA	CASSQGWDSAYEQYF	TGCGCCAGCAGCCAAGGTTGGGACAGCGCCTACGAGCAGTACTTC
TRBV7-9	13	NA	TRBJ1-2	NA	CASSLGQGYGCTF	TGTGCCAGCAGCTTAGGCCAGGGCTATGGCTGCACCTTC